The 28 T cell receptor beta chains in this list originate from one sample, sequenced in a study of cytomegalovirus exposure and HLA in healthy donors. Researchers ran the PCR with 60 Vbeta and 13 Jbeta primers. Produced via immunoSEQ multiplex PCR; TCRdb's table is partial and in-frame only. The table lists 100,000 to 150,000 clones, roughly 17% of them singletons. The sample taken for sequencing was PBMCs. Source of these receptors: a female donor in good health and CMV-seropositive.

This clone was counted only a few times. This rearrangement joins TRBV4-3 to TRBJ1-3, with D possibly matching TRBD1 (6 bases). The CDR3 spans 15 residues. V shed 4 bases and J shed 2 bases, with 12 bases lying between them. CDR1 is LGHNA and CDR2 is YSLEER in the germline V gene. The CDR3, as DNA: TGCGCCAGCAGCCCATACAGGGCGACTGGAAACACCATATATTTT. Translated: CASSPYRATGNTIYF.

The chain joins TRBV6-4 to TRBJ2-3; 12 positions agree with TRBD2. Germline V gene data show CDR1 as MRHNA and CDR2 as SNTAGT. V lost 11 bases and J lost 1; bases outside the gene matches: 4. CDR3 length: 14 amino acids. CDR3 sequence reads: CAGRTSGGTDTQYF. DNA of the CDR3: TGTGCCGGAAGGACTAGCGGGGGCACAGATACGCAGTATTTT.

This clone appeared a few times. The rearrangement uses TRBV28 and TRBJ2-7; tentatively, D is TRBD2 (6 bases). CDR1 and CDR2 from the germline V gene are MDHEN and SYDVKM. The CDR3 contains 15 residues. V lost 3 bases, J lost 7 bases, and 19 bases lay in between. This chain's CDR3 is CASSFREVVSGEQYF. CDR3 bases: TGTGCCAGCAGTTTTAGGGAGGTTGTCTCCGGAGAGCAGTACTTC.

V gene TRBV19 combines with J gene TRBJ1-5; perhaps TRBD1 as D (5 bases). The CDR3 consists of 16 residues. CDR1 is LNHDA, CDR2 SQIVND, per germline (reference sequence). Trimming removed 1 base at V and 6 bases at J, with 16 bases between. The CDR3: CASSIVGQIGSQPQHF. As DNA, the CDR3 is TGTGCCAGTAGTATAGTGGGGCAGATAGGTAGTCAGCCCCAGCATTTT.

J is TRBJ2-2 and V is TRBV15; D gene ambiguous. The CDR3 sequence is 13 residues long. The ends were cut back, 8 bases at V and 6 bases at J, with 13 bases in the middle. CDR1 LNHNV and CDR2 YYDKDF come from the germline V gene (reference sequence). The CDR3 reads CATQAYNAGELFF. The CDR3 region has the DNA TGTGCCACCCAGGCATACAACGCCGGGGAGCTGTTTTTT.

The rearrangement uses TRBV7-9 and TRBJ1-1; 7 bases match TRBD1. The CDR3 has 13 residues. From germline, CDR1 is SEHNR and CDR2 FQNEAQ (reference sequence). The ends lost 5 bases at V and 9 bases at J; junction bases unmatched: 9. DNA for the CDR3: TGTGCCAGCAGCCAACTCCGGGACAGTCAAGCTTTCTTT. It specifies CASSQLRDSQAFF. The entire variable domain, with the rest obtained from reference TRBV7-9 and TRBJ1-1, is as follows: DTGVSQNPRHKITKRGQNVTFRCDPISEHNRLYWYRQTLGQGPEFLTYFQNEAQLEKSRLLSDRFSAERPKGSFSTLEIQRTEQGDSAMYLCASSQLRDSQAFFGQGTRLTVV.

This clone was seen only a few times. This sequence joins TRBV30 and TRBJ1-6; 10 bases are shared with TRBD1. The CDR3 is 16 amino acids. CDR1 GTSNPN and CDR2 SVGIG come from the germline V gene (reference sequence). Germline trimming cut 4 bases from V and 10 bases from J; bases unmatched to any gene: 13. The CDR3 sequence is CAWKYGQGVTRSPLHF. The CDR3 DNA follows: TGTGCCTGGAAATATGGACAGGGGGTCACAAGGTCACCCCTCCACTTT. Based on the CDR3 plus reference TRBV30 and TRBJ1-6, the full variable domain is SQTIHQWPATLVQPVGSPLSLECTVEGTSNPNLYWYRQAAGRGLQLLFYSVGIGQISSEVPQNLSASRPQDRQFILSSKKLLLSDSGFYLCAWKYGQGVTRSPLHFGNGTRLTVT.

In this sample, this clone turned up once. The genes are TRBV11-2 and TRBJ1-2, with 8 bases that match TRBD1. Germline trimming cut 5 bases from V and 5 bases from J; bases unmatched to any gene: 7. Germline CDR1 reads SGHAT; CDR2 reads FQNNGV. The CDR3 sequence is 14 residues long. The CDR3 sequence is CASSAAGGWYGYTF. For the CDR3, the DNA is TGTGCCAGCAGCGCCGCAGGGGGCTGGTATGGCTACACCTTC.

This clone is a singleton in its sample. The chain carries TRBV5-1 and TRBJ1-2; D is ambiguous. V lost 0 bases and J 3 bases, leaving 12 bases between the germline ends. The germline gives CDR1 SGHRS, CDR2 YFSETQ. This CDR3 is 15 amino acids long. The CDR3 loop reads CASSLALARDYGYTF. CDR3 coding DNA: TGCGCCAGCAGCTTGGCCCTAGCTCGCGACTATGGCTACACCTTC.

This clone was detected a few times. CDR3 loop: CASSTVGGPSSYEQYF. The CDR3 bases are TGCGCCAGCAGCACCGTCGGGGGGCCCAGCTCCTACGAGCAGTACTTC. The chain carries TRBV5-1 and TRBJ2-7; D is perhaps TRBD2 (7 bases). Per the germline V gene, CDR1 is SGHRS and CDR2 is YFSETQ. This CDR3 region has 16 residues. V shed 4 bases and J shed 0 bases, with 17 bases lying between them.

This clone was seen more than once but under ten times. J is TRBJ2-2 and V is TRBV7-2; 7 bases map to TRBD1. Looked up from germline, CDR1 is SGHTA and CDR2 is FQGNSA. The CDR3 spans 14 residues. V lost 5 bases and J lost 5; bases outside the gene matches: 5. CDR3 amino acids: CASSRRQGTGELFF. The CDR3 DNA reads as TGTGCCAGCAGCCGCCGACAGGGTACCGGGGAGCTGTTTTTT.

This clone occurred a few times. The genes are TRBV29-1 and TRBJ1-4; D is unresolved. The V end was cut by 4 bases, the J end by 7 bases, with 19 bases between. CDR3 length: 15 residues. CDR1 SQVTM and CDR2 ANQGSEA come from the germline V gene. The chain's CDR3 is CSVVLAELSTEKLFF. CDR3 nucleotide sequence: TGCAGCGTTGTTCTGGCGGAGCTCTCTACTGAAAAACTGTTTTTT.

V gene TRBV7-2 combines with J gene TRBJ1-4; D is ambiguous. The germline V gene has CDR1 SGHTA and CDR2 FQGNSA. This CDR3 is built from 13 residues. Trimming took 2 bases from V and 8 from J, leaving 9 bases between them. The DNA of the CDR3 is TGTGCCAGCAGCTTATTCTCGAGAGAAAAACTGTTTTTT. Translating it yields CASSLFSREKLFF.

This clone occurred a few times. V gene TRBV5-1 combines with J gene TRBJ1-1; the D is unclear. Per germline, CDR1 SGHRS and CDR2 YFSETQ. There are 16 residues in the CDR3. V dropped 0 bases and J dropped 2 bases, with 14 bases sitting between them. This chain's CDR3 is CASSLEAVGSNTEAFF. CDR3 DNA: TGCGCCAGCAGCTTGGAAGCCGTGGGCAGTAACACTGAAGCTTTCTTT.

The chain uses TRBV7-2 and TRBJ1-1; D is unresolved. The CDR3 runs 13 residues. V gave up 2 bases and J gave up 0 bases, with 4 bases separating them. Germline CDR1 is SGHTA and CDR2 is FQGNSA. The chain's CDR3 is CASSLTLNTEAFF. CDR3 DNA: TGTGCCAGCAGCTTAACACTGAACACTGAAGCTTTCTTT.

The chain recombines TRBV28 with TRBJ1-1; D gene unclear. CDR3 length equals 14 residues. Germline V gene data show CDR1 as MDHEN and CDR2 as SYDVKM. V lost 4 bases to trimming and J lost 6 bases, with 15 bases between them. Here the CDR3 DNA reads TGTGCCAGCAGTTCGTGGGGAGTCCCAGCTGAAGCTTTCTTT. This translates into CASSSWGVPAEAFF.

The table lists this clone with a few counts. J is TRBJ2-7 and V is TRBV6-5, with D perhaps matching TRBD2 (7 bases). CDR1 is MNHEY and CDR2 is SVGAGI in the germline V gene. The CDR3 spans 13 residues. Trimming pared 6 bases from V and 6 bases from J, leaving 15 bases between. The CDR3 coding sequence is TGTGCCAGCAGGACAAACAGGGAGGGCGAGCAGTACTTC. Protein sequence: CASRTNREGEQYF.

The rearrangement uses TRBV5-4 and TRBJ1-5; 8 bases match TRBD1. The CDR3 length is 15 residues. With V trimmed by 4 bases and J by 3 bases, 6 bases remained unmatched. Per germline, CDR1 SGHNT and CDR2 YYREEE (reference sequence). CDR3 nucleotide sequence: TGTGCCAGCAGCAGGGGGACAGGTCTCAATCAGCCCCAGCATTTT. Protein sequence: CASSRGTGLNQPQHF. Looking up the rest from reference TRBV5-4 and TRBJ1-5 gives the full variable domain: ETGVTQSPTHLIKTRGQQVTLRCSSQSGHNTVSWYQQALGQGPQFIFQYYREEENGRGNFPPRFSGLQFPNYSSELNVNALELDDSALYLCASSRGTGLNQPQHFGDGTRLSIL.

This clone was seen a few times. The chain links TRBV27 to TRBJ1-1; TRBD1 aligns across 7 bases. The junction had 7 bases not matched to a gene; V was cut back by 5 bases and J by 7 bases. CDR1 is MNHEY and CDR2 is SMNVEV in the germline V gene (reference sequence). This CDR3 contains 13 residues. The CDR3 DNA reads TGTGCCAGCAGTGTTCGAGGGACAGTTGAAGCTTTCTTT. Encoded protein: CASSVRGTVEAFF.

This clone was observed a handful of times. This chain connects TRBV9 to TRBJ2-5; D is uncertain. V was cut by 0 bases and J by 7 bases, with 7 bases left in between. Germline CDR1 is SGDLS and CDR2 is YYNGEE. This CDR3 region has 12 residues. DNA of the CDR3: TGTGCCAGCAGCGTAGGGCGAGGGACCCAGTACTTC. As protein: CASSVGRGTQYF.

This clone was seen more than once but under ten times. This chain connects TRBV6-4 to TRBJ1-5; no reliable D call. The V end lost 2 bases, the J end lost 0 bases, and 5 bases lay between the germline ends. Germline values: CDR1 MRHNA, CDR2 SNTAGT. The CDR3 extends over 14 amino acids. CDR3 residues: CASSDSHSNQPQHF. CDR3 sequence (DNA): TGTGCCAGCAGTGACAGCCATAGCAATCAGCCCCAGCATTTT.

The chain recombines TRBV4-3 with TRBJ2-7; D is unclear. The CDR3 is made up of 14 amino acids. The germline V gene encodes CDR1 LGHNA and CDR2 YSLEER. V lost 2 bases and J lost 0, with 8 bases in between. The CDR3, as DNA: TGCGCCAGCAGCCAATCCGAGTACTCCTACGAGCAGTACTTC. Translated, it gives CASSQSEYSYEQYF.

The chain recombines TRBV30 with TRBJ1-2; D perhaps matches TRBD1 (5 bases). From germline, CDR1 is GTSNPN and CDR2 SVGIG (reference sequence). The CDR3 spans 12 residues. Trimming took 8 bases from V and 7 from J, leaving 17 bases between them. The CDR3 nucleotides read TGTGCCGGTTACTTAACAGGATTTGGCTACACCTTC. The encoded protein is CAGYLTGFGYTF.

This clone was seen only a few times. The CDR3 is CASSATGLNYGYTF. The CDR3 region has the DNA TGCGCCAGCAGCGCAACAGGTCTAAACTATGGCTACACCTTC. The gene calls are TRBV5-1 and TRBJ1-2, with D tentatively TRBD1 (5 bases). The CDR3 loop spans 14 amino acids. The germline CDR1 and CDR2 sequences are SGHRS and YFSETQ. V gave up 4 bases and J gave up 2 bases, with 12 bases separating them.

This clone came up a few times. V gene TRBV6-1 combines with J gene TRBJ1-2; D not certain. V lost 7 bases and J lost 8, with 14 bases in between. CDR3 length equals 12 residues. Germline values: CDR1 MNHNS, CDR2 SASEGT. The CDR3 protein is CASNGRARGYTF. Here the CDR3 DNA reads TGTGCCAGCAATGGGAGGGCTCGGGGCTACACCTTC.

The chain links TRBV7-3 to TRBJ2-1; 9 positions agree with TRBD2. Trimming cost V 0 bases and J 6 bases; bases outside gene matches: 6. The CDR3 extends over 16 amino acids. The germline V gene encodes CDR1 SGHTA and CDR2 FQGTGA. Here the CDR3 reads CASSLTRASGINEQFF. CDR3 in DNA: TGTGCCAGCAGCTTAACTCGCGCTAGCGGGATCAATGAGCAGTTCTTC. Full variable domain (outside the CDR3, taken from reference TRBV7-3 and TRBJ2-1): GAGVSQTPSNKVTEKGKYVELRCDPISGHTALYWYRQSLGQGPEFLIYFQGTGAADDSGLPNDRFFAVRPEGSVSTLKIQRTERGDSAVYLCASSLTRASGINEQFFGPGTRLTVL.

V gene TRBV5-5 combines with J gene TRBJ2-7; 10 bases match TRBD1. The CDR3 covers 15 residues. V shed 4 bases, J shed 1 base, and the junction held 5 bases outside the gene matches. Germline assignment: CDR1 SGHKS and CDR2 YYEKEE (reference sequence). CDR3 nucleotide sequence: TGTGCCAGCAGCCGACCGGGACAGGGGTCCTACGAGCAGTACTTC. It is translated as CASSRPGQGSYEQYF.

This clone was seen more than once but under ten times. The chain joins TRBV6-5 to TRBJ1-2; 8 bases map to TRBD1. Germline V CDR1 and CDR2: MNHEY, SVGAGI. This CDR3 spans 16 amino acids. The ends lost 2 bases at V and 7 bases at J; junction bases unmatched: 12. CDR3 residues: CASSYRGGQVSAGYTF. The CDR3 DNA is TGTGCCAGCAGTTACCGCGGGGGACAGGTTTCTGCTGGCTACACCTTC.